This T cell receptor (beta chain) was recorded in a study of Ad26.COV2.S vaccination and SARS-CoV-2 variants. For the study at large: Donor participated within the Ad26.COV2.S arm of the COV1001 trial. Into the muscle, Ad26.COV2.S was dosed once or twice, 56 days apart.

Per the germline V gene, CDR1 is SGHNT and CDR2 is YYREEE (reference sequence). V was cut by 4 bases and J by 4 bases, with 21 bases left in between. The CDR3 runs to 16 residues. The protocol was immunoSEQ multiplex PCR, while the TCRdb copy is restricted to in-frame clones and leaves out a portion. In the table there are over 250,000 clones, 70% to 90% of which are singletons. This sample's treatment: approximately 18 received Ad26.COV2.S at low or high dose, single or two shots; 5 received placebo; per-sample allocation not given. All samples were drawn on day 63, counting from the first vaccine or placebo injection. Within Boston, the person who donated was an adult of 18-55 years. The study used a vaccine consisting of an Ad26 vector that expressed Wuhan-strain SARS-CoV-2 spike.

The sample consisted of peripheral blood, taken in a trial of Ad26.COV2.S vaccine versus placebo. The TCR sequence derives from a person aged 18-60 years who received the Ad26.COV2.S COVID-19 vaccine or a placebo. This rearrangement joins TRBV5-4 to TRBJ2-7; D is perhaps TRBD2 (5 bases). The CDR3 coding sequence is TGTGCCAGCAGCGAGGGCCCGGGCTACAGAGTATACGAGCAGTACTTC. Amino acids: CASSEGPGYRVYEQYF. The entire variable domain, with the rest obtained from reference TRBV5-4 and TRBJ2-7, is as follows: ETGVTQSPTHLIKTRGQQVTLRCSSQSGHNTVSWYQQALGQGPQFIFQYYREEENGRGNFPPRFSGLQFPNYSSELNVNALELDDSALYLCASSEGPGYRVYEQYFGPGTRLTVT.